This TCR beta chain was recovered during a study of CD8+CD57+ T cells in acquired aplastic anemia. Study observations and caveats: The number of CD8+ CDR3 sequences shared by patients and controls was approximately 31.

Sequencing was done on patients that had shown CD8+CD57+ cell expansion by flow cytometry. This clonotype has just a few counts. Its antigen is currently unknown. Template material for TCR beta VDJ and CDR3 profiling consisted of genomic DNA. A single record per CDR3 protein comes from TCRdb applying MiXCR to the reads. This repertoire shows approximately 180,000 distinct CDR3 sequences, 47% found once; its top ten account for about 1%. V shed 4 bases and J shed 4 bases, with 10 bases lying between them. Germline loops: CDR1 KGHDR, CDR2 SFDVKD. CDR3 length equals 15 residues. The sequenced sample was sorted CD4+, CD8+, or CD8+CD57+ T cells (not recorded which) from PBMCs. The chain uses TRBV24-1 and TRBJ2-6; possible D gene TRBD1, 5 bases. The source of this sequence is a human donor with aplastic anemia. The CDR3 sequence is CATSEGRVGANVLTF. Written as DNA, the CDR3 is TGTGCCACCAGTGAAGGCAGGGTGGGGGCCAACGTCCTGACTTTC.